What follows are 9 T cell receptor beta chains derived from one specimen sequenced in a study of patients and donors after allogeneic stem cell transplantation. Via MiXCR, TCRdb re-called the RT-PCR reads, giving one row per CDR3 protein. The data show about 76,000 distinct CDR3 sequences, approximately 25% seen once. The specimen was blood, either unsorted or a sorted T cell fraction (not recorded which). The receptors stem from a human donor who was either an allogeneic HSCT recipient or a stem cell or donor lymphocyte infusion donor (not recorded which). It is not recorded whose cells these are; they may come from a transplant donor.

In its sample, this clonotype was seen a few times. The CDR3 region is CASSQDGTSGYYEQYF. The CDR3 coding sequence is TGTGCCAGCAGCCAAGACGGGACTAGCGGTTACTACGAGCAGTACTTC. This chain joins TRBV4-2 and TRBJ2-7, with 11 bases lining up with TRBD2. The V gene end was trimmed by 0 bases and the J gene end by 3 bases; junction bases not matched to a gene: 4. Germline CDR1 reads LGHNA; CDR2 reads YNFKEQ. The CDR3 has 16 residues.

This clonotype turned up a few times. This sequence joins TRBV27 and TRBJ2-7; D gene unclear. Trimming took 3 bases from V and 3 from J, leaving 9 bases between them. Germline V gives CDR1 MNHEY, CDR2 SMNVEV (reference sequence). The CDR3 is 13 residues long. The CDR3 loop is CASSLGPLYEQYF. DNA for the CDR3: TGTGCCAGCAGTTTGGGTCCCCTCTACGAGCAGTACTTC.

In this sample, this clonotype turned up a few times. The chain is built from TRBV6-5 and TRBJ1-2, with unresolved D. The CDR3 spans 13 residues. V lost 4 bases and J lost 7, with 13 bases in between. Germline V gene lookup returns CDR1 MNHEY and CDR2 SVGAGI. The DNA of the CDR3 is TGTGCCAGCAGTTTAGCTCATTCGGGTGGCTACACCTTC. Translated: CASSLAHSGGYTF.

CDR3 coding DNA: TGTGCCATCAGGGACACGGGACGAACAGATACGCAGTATTTT. This sequence encodes CAIRDTGRTDTQYF. The V and J genes are TRBV10-3 and TRBJ2-3; TRBD1 or TRBD2 may be the D gene (5 bases each). The ends were cut back, 6 bases at V and 3 bases at J, with 13 bases in the middle. Germline loops: CDR1 ENHRY, CDR2 SYGVKD. There are 14 residues in the CDR3.

The genes are TRBV11-3 and TRBJ1-2, with D hard to call. Germline V gene data show CDR1 as SGHNT and CDR2 as YENEEA. Trimming took off 5 bases at V and 3 bases at J, with 13 bases between the two ends. The CDR3 consists of 14 residues. This chain's CDR3 is CASSPGPTHYGYTF. In DNA form, the CDR3 reads TGTGCCAGCAGCCCCGGACCGACCCACTATGGCTACACCTTC.

This clonotype has a handful of counts. V gene TRBV19 combines with J gene TRBJ1-1; 9 nucleotides match TRBD1. The CDR3 contains 12 residues. Germline CDR1 and CDR2: LNHDA and SQIVND (reference sequence). V was pared by 7 bases and J by 7 bases, with 4 bases of the junction left unmatched. CDR3: CASTPTGGEAFF. CDR3 in DNA: TGTGCCAGTACCCCGACAGGGGGTGAAGCTTTCTTT.

At least ten counts were recorded for this clonotype. The CDR3 protein is CASSLGRVAYGYTF. The CDR3 DNA reads TGTGCCAGCAGTTTAGGGAGGGTTGCCTATGGCTACACCTTC. The J gene is TRBJ1-2, the V gene TRBV12-3 or TRBV12-4, with D uncertain. Trimming left V 1 base short and J 4 bases short, with 10 bases between. The CDR3 consists of 14 residues.

This clonotype was counted only a few times. The rearrangement uses TRBV10-3 and TRBJ1-2; 11 bases match TRBD1. This CDR3 has 14 amino acids. Germline lookup yields CDR1 ENHRY and CDR2 SYGVKD. V lost 3 bases to trimming and J lost 4 bases; unmatched junction nucleotides: 1. In DNA form, the CDR3 reads TGTGCCATCAGTGAAGGGACAGGGGGCTATGGCTACACCTTC. It encodes CAISEGTGGYGYTF.

The J gene is TRBJ2-3, the V gene TRBV9; a possible D gene is TRBD1 (5 bases). Trimming removed 1 base at V and 2 bases at J, with 11 bases between. The CDR3 consists of 15 residues. Germline-derived CDR1 and CDR2 are SGDLS and YYNGEE. The chain's CDR3 is CASSVFQGVTDTQYF. The CDR3 nucleotides are TGTGCCAGCAGCGTATTTCAGGGTGTCACAGATACGCAGTATTTT.